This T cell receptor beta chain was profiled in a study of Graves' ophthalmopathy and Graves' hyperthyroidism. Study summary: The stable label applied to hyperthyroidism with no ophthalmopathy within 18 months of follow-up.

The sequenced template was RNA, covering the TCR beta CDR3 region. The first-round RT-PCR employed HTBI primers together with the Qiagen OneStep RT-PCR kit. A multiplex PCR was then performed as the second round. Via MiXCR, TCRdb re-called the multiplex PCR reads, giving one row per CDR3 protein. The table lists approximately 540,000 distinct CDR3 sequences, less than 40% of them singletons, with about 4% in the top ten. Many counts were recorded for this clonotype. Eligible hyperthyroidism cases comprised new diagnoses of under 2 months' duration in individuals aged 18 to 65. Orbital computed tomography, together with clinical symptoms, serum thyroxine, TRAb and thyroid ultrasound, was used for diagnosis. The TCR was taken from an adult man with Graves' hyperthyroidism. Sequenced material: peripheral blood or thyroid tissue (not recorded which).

The CDR3 region is CASSGSAPKSEAFF. CDR3 nucleotides: TGTGCCAGCAGCGGTTCGGCGCCGAAGTCTGAAGCTTTCTTT. This chain links TRBV5-8 with TRBJ1-1; D uncertain. Between the trimmed V and J ends, which lost 4 bases and 6 bases, there was a span of 16 bases. Germline assignment: CDR1 SGHTS and CDR2 YDEGEE. The CDR3 loop spans 14 amino acids. Full variable domain (remainder filled in from reference TRBV5-8 and TRBJ1-1): EAGVTQSPTHLIKTRGQQATLRCSPISGHTSVYWYQQALGLGLQFLLWYDEGEERNRGNFPPRFSGRQFPNYSSELNVNALELEDSALYLCASSGSAPKSEAFFGQGTRLTVV.